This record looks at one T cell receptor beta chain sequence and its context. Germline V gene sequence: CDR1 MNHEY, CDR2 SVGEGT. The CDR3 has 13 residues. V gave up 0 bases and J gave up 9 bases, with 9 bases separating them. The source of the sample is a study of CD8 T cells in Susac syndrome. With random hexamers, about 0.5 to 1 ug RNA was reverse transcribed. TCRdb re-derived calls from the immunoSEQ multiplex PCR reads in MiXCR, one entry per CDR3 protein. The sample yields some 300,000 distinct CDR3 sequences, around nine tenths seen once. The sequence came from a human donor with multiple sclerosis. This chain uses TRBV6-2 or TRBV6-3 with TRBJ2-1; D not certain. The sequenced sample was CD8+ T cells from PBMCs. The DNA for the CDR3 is TGTGCCAGCAGTTACTCCTCGCAAAGTGAGCAGTTCTTC. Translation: CASSYSSQSEQFF.